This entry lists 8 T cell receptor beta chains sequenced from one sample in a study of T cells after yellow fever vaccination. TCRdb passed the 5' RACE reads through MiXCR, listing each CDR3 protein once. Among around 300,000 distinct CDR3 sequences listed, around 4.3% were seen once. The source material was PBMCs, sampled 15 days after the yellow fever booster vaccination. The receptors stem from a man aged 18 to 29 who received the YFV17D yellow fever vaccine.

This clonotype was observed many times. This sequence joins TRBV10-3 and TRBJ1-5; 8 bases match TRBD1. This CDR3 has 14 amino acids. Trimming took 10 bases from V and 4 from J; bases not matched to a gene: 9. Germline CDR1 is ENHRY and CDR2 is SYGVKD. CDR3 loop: CATRLTGVNQPQHF. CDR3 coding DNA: TGTGCCACCCGGCTGACAGGGGTAAATCAGCCCCAGCATTTT.

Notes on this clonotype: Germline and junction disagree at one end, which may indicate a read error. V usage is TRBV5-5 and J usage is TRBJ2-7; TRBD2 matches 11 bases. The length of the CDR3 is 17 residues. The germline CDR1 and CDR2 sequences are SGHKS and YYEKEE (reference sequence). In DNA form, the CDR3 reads TGTGCCAGAAGCTTGGCGCTAGCGGGGGGAATCCCCTACGAGCAGTACTTC. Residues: CARSLALAGGIPYEQYF.

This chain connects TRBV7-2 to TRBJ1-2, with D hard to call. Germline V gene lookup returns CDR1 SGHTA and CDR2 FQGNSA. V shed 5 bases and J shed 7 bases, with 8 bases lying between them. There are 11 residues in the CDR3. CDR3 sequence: CASSPGRGYTF. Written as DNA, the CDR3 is TGTGCCAGCAGCCCTGGTCGTGGCTACACCTTC.

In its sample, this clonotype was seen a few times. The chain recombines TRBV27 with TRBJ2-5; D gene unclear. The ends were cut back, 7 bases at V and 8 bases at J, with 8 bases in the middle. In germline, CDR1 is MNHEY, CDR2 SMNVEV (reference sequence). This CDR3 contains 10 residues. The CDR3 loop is CASNGTTQYF. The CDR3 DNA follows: TGTGCCAGCAATGGCACAACCCAGTACTTC.

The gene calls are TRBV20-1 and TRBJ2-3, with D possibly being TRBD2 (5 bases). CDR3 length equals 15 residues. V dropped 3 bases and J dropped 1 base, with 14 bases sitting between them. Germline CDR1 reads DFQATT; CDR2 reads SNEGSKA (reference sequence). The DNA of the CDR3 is TGCAGTGCTAGCCAACGGGAAGCGGGCACAGATACGCAGTATTTT. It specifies CSASQREAGTDTQYF.

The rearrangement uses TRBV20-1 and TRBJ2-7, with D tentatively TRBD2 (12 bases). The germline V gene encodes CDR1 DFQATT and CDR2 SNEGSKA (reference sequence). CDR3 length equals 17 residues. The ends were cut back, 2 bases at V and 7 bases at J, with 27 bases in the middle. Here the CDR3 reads CSARSLRTSGDRGEQYF. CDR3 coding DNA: TGCAGTGCTAGATCGCTCCGGACTAGCGGGGACAGGGGGGAGCAGTACTTC.

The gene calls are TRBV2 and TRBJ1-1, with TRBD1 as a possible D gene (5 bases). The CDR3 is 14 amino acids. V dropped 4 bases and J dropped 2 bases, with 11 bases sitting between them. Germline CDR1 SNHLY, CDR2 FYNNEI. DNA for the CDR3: TGTGCCAGCAGTGTGGGCAGGGATAACACTGAAGCTTTCTTT. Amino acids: CASSVGRDNTEAFF.

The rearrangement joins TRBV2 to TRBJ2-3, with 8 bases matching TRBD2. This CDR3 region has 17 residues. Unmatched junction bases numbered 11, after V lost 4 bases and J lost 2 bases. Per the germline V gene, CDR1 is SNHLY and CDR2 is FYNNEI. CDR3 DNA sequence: TGTGCCAGCAGTGGATTAGTGGAGCGGGGGCCCACAGATACGCAGTATTTT. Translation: CASSGLVERGPTDTQYF.